These T cell receptor beta chains were read from a single sample in a study of T-cell reconstitution after alpha-beta-depleted transplantation in children. TCRdb reprocessed the PCR reads via MiXCR and lists one record per CDR3 protein. The sample has around 31,000 distinct CDR3 sequences; 5% to 7% are singletons. Sequences were derived from peripheral blood, sampled 60 days after TCRalphabeta/CD19-depleted stem cell transplant. Every receptor here comes from a child under two years old who had a stem cell transplant for acute myeloid leukemia, so the T cells may come from the graft donor. Both conserved end residues are part of each CDR3. The D gene is left open where the match is weak. The listing skips clone size in some rows; elsewhere it reads once, few, many or a size class.

cdr3_aa | cdr3_nt | cdr3_length | v_call | d_call | clone_size | j_call
CASSETGTGTEAFF | TGTGCCAGCAGTGAAACAGGGACGGGCACTGAAGCTTTCTTT | 14 | TRBV25-1 | . | many | TRBJ1-1
CASSLEVALQETQYF | TGCGCCAGCAGCTTGGAAGTGGCCCTACAAGAGACCCAGTACTTC | 15 | TRBV5-1 | . | many | TRBJ2-5
CASSFPESKNIQYF | TGTGCCAGCAGCTTCCCGGAGAGCAAAAACATTCAGTACTTC | 14 | TRBV5-6 | . | many | TRBJ2-4
CATSRDRSGRNTGELFF | TGTGCCACCAGCAGAGATAGAAGCGGGAGGAATACCGGGGAGCTGTTTTTT | 17 | TRBV15 | TRBD2 | many | TRBJ2-2
CASSLGGMRNEQFF | TGTGCCAGCAGTTTAGGGGGGATGAGGAATGAGCAGTTCTTC | 14 | TRBV12-3/TRBV12-4 | . | many | TRBJ2-1
CTLGGQGNQPQHF | TGCACGTTGGGCGGGCAGGGCAATCAGCCCCAGCATTTT | 13 | TRBV20-1 | . | many | TRBJ1-5
CASSVVTGELFF | TGTGCCAGCAGCGTAGTCACCGGGGAGCTGTTTTTT | 12 | TRBV9 | . | many | TRBJ2-2
CASSHPGSSYNSPLHF | TGTGCCAGCAGTCACCCGGGCAGCTCCTATAATTCACCCCTCCACTTT | 16 | TRBV2 | . | few | TRBJ1-6
CASSQKGPGGLHIQYF | TGCGCCAGCAGCCAAAAGGGTCCAGGGGGCCTTCACATTCAGTACTTC | 16 | TRBV4-1 | TRBD1 | many | TRBJ2-4
CASRQGSAWHEQYF | TGTGCCAGCCGACAGGGCAGTGCGTGGCACGAGCAGTACTTC | 14 | TRBV6-5 | TRBD1 | many | TRBJ2-7
CATGSGGYNEQFF | TGTGCCACCGGAAGCGGGGGGTACAATGAGCAGTTCTTC | 13 | TRBV11-2 | TRBD2 | . | TRBJ2-1
CASSWGTSGQETQYF | TGTGCCAGCAGCTGGGGGACTAGCGGCCAAGAGACCCAGTACTTC | 15 | TRBV5-5 | TRBD2 | . | TRBJ2-5
CSASPTGYGGGYTF | TGCAGTGCTAGTCCTACAGGGTACGGCGGGGGCTACACCTTC | 14 | TRBV20-1 | . | many | TRBJ1-2
CASSSYRGNEQFF | TGTGCCAGCAGCTCCTACAGGGGCAATGAGCAGTTCTTC | 13 | TRBV7-3 | TRBD1 | many | TRBJ2-1
CASSVDQVNTEAFF | TGTGCCAGCAGCGTAGATCAGGTGAACACTGAAGCTTTCTTT | 14 | TRBV9 | . | many | TRBJ1-1
CASSQEGQASSYEQYF | TGCGCCAGCAGCCAGGAGGGACAGGCGAGCTCCTACGAGCAGTACTTC | 16 | TRBV4-1 | TRBD1 | many | TRBJ2-7
CSVEGEGNQPQHF | TGCAGCGTCGAGGGGGAGGGCAATCAGCCCCAGCATTTT | 13 | TRBV29-1 | . | many | TRBJ1-5
CASSLGGTNYF | TGTGCCAGCAGCTTAGGGGGGACGAACTACTTC | 11 | TRBV7-2 | . | many | TRBJ2-7
CSGGQGPFNEQFF | TGCAGCGGTGGACAGGGTCCTTTCAATGAGCAGTTCTTC | 13 | TRBV29-1 | TRBD1 | many | TRBJ2-1
CASSYGYEQNF | TGTGCCAGCAGTTACGGTTACGAGCAGAACTTC | 11 | TRBV6-2/TRBV6-3 | . | many | TRBJ2-7
CSARNREAYNEQFF | TGCAGTGCTAGGAACAGGGAGGCCTACAATGAGCAGTTCTTC | 14 | TRBV20-1 | . | many | TRBJ2-1
CSAREGSSYNEQFF | TGCAGTGCTAGAGAGGGGAGCTCCTACAATGAGCAGTTCTTC | 14 | TRBV20-1 | . | many | TRBJ2-1
CASSVDNSYNSPLHF | TGTGCCAGCAGCGTAGATAACTCCTATAATTCACCCCTCCACTTT | 15 | TRBV9 | . | many | TRBJ1-6
CASSHGLAGIHEQYF | TGTGCCAGCAGCCACGGACTAGCGGGAATCCACGAGCAGTACTTC | 15 | TRBV4-2 | TRBD2 | many | TRBJ2-7
CASSPPGRTDTQYF | TGTGCCAGCAGCCCTCCGGGCCGCACAGATACGCAGTATTTT | 14 | TRBV7-9 | . | many | TRBJ2-3
CASSLVRGINEQFF | TGCGCCAGCAGCTTGGTTCGCGGGATTAATGAGCAGTTCTTC | 14 | TRBV5-1 | . | many | TRBJ2-1
CATSRDRGFTGELFF | TGTGCCACCAGCAGAGATAGGGGATTCACCGGGGAGCTGTTTTTT | 15 | TRBV15 | . | many | TRBJ2-2
CASSLQMDRDNEQFF | TGTGCCAGCAGCCTTCAGATGGACAGGGACAATGAGCAGTTCTTC | 15 | TRBV7-9 | TRBD1 | many | TRBJ2-1
CASSPLVDTQYF | TGTGCCAGCTCACCACTGGTAGATACGCAGTATTTT | 12 | TRBV18 | . | few | TRBJ2-3
CSWGQEKGFRGTQYF | TGCAGCTGGGGCCAGGAAAAGGGCTTCAGAGGCACGCAGTATTTT | 15 | TRBV20-1 | . | . | TRBJ2-3
CASSLGWRRGELFF | TGTGCCAGCAGCTTGGGGTGGAGACGCGGGGAGCTGTTTTTT | 14 | TRBV5-6 | . | many | TRBJ2-2
CASSPGALPRALVNEQFF | TGTGCCAGCAGCCCGGGGGCCCTTCCTAGAGCCTTAGTCAATGAGCAGTTCTTC | 18 | TRBV12-3/TRBV12-4 | . | . | TRBJ2-1
CASSLVYRSGMNTEAFF | TGTGCCAGCAGCTTAGTGTACAGGAGTGGAATGAACACTGAAGCTTTCTTT | 17 | TRBV7-9 | . | many | TRBJ1-1
CASSLALGRLNYGYTF | TGCGCCAGCAGCTTGGCCTTAGGCAGGCTCAACTATGGCTACACCTTC | 16 | TRBV5-1 | . | many | TRBJ1-2
CASSHELEYQETQYF | TGCGCCAGCAGCCACGAGTTAGAGTACCAAGAGACCCAGTACTTC | 15 | TRBV5-1 | . | many | TRBJ2-5
CASSSMGSLASTDTQYF | TGCGCCAGCAGCTCAATGGGGTCCCTTGCTAGCACAGATACGCAGTATTTT | 17 | TRBV5-1 | . | many | TRBJ2-3
CASSPGGEQYF | TGTGCCAGCAGCCCGGGAGGCGAGCAGTACTTC | 11 | TRBV16 | TRBD2 | many | TRBJ2-7
CASSLVLRAQPNQPQHF | TGTGCCAGCAGCTTAGTGCTCAGGGCCCAGCCCAATCAGCCCCAGCATTTT | 17 | TRBV7-2 | . | . | TRBJ1-5
CASSFDRGDQVRTEAFF | TGTGCCAGCAGCTTTGACAGGGGGGATCAGGTCCGCACTGAAGCTTTCTTT | 17 | TRBV13 | TRBD1 | many | TRBJ1-1